These 2 T cell receptor beta chains came from one sample sequenced in a study of CD8 T cells in Susac syndrome. Random hexamers were used to reverse transcribe about 0.45 to 1 ug of RNA. MiXCR, run by TCRdb on the immunoSEQ multiplex PCR reads, gives a single entry per CDR3 protein. The data show 53,000 or so distinct CDR3 sequences, over 85% seen once. The specimen sequenced was CD8+ T cells from PBMCs. All receptors come from a human donor in good health.

V and J are TRBV27 and TRBJ2-6, with D possibly being TRBD1 or TRBD2 (5 bases each). This CDR3 region has 16 residues. Trimming removed 3 bases from V and 0 bases from J, with 9 bases in between. Germline CDR1 MNHEY, CDR2 SMNVEV (reference sequence). CDR3 in DNA: TGTGCCAGCAGTTTTTGGGGGTACTCTGGGGCCAACGTCCTGACTTTC. This encodes CASSFWGYSGANVLTF.

This clonotype was found a few times. The genes are TRBV29-1 and TRBJ2-3; D remains unclear. Looked up from germline, CDR1 is SQVTM and CDR2 is ANQGSEA. This CDR3 is 14 amino acids long. Trimming removed 3 bases at V and 3 bases at J, with 13 bases between. The CDR3 nucleotides are TGCAGCGTTGATGGATTACAGAAAACAGATACGCAGTATTTT. Its protein product is CSVDGLQKTDTQYF.